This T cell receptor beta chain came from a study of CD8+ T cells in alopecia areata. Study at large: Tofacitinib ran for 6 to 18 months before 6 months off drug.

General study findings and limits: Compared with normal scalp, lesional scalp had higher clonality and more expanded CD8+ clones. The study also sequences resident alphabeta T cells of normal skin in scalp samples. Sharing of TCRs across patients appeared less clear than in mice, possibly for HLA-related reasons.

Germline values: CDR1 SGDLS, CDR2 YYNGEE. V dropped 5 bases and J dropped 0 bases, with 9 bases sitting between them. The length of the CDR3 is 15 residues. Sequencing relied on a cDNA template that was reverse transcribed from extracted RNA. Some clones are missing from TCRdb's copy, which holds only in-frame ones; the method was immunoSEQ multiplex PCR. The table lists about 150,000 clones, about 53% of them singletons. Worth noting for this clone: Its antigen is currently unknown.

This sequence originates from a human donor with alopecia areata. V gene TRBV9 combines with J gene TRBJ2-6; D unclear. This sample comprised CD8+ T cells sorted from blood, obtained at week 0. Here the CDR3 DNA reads TGTGCCAGCAGTGGATCCAGCTCTGGGGCCAACGTCCTGACTTTC. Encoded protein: CASSGSSSGANVLTF.